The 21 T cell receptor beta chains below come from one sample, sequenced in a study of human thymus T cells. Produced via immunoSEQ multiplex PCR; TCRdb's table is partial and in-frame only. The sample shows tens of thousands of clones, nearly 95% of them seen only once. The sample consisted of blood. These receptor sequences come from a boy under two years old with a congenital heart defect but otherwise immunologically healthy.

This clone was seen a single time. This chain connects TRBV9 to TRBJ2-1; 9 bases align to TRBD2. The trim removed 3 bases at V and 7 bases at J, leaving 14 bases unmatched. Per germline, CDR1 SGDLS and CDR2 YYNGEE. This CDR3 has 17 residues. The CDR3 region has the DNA TGTGCCAGCAGCGCCATCATAGGCGCGGGGGGGCCGAATGAGCAGTTCTTC. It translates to CASSAIIGAGGPNEQFF.

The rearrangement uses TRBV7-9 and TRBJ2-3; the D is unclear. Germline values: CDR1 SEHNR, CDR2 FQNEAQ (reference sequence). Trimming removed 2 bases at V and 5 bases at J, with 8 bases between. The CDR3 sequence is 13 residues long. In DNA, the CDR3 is TGTGCCAGCAGCTTAAGTCTGGGAGATACGCAGTATTTT. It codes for CASSLSLGDTQYF. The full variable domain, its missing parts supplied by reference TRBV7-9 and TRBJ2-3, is DTGVSQNPRHKITKRGQNVTFRCDPISEHNRLYWYRQTLGQGPEFLTYFQNEAQLEKSRLLSDRFSAERPKGSFSTLEIQRTEQGDSAMYLCASSLSLGDTQYFGPGTRLTVL.

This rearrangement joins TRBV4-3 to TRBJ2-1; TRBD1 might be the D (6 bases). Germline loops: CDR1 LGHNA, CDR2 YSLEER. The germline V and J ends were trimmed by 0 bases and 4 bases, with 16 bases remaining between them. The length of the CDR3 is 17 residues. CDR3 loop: CASSQDSGADLYNEQFF. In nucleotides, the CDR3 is TGCGCCAGCAGCCAAGATTCAGGGGCGGATCTATACAATGAGCAGTTCTTC.

The CDR3 sequence is CASSSYYGYTF. In nucleotides, the CDR3 is TGTGCCAGCAGTTCTTACTATGGCTACACCTTC. The chain is built from TRBV6-1 and TRBJ1-2; D gene unclear. Trimming pared 5 bases from V and 3 bases from J, leaving 4 bases between. CDR1 MNHNS and CDR2 SASEGT come from the germline V gene. The CDR3 is 11 amino acids.

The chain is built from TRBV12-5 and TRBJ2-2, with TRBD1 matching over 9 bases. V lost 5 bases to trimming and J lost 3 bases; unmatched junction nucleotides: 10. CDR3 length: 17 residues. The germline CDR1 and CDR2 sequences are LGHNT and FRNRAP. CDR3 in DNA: TGTGCTAGTGGTCTCACCCGGGACAGGGTGTACACCGGGGAGCTGTTTTTT. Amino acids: CASGLTRDRVYTGELFF.

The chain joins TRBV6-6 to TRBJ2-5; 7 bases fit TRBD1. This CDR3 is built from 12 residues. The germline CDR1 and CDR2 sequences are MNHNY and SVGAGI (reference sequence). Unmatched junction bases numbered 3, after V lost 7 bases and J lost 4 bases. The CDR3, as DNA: TGTGCCAGCAAGGGGGCGGGAGAGACCCAGTACTTC. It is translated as CASKGAGETQYF.

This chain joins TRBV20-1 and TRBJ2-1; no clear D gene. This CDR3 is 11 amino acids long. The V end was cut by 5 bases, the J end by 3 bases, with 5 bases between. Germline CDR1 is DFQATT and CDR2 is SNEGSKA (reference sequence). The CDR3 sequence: CSAAVYNEQFF. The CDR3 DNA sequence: TGCAGTGCTGCGGTCTACAATGAGCAGTTCTTC.

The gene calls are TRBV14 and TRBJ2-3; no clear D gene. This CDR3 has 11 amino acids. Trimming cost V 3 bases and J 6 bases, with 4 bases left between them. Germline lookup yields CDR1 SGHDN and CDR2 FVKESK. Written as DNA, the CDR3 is TGTGCCAGCAGCCACAGGGATACGCAGTATTTT. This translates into CASSHRDTQYF.

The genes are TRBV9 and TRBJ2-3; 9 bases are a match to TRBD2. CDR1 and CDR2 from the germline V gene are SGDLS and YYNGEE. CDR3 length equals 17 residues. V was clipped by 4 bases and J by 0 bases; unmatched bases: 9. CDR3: CASSTRGSGGSTDTQYF. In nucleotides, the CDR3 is TGTGCCAGCAGCACCCGGGGTAGCGGGGGTAGCACAGATACGCAGTATTTT.

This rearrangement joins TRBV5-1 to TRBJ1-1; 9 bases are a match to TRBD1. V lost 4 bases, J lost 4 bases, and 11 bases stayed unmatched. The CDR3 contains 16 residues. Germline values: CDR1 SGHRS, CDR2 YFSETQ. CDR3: CASSVGFGTGTTEAFF. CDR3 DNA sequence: TGCGCCAGCAGCGTGGGGTTCGGGACAGGGACCACTGAAGCTTTCTTT.

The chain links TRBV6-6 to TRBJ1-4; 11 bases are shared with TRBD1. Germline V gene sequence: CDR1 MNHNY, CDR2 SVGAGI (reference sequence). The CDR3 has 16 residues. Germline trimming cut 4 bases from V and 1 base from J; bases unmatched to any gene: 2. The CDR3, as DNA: TGTGCCAGCAGTTCGGGACAGGGGGTAACTAATGAAAAACTGTTTTTT. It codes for CASSSGQGVTNEKLFF.

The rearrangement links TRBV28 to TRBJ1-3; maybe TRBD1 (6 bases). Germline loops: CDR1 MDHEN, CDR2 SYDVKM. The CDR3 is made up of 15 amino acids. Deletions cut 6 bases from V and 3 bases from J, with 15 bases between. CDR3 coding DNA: TGTGCCAGCAGAGCAATCGACAGGTTTGGAAACACCATATATTTT. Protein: CASRAIDRFGNTIYF. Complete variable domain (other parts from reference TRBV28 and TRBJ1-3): DVKVTQSSRYLVKRTGEKVFLECVQDMDHENMFWYRQDPGLGLRLIYFSYDVKMKEKGDIPEGYSVSREKKERFSLILESASTNQTSMYLCASRAIDRFGNTIYFGEGSWLTVV.

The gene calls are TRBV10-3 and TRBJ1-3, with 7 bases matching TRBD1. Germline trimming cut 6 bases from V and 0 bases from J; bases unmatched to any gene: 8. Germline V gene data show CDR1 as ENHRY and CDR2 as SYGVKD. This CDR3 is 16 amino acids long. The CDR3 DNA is TGTGCCATCAGCCTAACCTGGACAGGCTCTGGAAACACCATATATTTT. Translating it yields CAISLTWTGSGNTIYF.

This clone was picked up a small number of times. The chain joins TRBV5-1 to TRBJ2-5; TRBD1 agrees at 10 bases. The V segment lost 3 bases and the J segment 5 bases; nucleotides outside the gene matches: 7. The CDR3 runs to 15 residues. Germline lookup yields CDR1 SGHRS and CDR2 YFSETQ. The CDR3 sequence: CASSSGTGAGETQYF. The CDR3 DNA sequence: TGCGCCAGCAGCTCGGGGACAGGGGCTGGGGAGACCCAGTACTTC.

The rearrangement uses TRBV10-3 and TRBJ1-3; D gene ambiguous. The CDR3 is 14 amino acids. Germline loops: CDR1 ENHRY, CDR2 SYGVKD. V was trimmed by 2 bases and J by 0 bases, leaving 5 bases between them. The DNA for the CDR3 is TGTGCCATCAGTGAGGGGCACTCTGGAAACACCATATATTTT. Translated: CAISEGHSGNTIYF.

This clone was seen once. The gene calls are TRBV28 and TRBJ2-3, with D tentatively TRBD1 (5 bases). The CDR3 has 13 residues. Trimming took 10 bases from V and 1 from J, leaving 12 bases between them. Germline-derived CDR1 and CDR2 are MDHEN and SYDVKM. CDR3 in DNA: TGTGCCACAAACTTAGGGGGCACAGATACGCAGTATTTT. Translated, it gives CATNLGGTDTQYF.

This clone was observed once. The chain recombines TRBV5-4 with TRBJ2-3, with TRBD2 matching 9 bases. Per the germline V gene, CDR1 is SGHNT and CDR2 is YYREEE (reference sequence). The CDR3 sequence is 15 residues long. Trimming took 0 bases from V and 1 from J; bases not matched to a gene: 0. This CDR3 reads CASSLASGGTDTQYF. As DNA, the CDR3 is TGTGCCAGCAGCTTGGCTAGCGGGGGCACAGATACGCAGTATTTT.

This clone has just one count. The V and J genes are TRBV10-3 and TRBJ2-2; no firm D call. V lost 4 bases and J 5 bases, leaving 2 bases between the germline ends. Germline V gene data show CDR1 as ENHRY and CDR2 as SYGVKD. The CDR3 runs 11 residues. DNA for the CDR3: TGTGCCATCAGTGCGACCGGGGAGCTGTTTTTT. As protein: CAISATGELFF.

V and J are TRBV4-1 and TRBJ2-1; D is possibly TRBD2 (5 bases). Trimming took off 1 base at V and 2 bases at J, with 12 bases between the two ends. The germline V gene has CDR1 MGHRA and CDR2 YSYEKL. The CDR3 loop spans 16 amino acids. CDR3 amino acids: CASSQVWTPPYNEQFF. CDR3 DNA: TGCGCCAGCAGCCAAGTTTGGACTCCCCCCTACAATGAGCAGTTCTTC.

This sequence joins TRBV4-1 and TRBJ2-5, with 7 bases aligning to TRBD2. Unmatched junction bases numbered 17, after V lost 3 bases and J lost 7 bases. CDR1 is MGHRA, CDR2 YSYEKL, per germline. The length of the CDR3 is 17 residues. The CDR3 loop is CASSQDSRAGPGGTQYF. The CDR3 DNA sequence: TGCGCCAGCAGCCAGGACTCAAGAGCGGGGCCCGGGGGGACCCAGTACTTC.

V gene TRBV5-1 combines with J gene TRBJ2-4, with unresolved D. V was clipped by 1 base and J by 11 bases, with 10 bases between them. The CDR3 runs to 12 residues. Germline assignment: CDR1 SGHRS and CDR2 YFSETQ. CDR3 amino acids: CASSLMPGVQYF. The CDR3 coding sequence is TGCGCCAGCAGCTTGATGCCGGGCGTTCAGTACTTC.